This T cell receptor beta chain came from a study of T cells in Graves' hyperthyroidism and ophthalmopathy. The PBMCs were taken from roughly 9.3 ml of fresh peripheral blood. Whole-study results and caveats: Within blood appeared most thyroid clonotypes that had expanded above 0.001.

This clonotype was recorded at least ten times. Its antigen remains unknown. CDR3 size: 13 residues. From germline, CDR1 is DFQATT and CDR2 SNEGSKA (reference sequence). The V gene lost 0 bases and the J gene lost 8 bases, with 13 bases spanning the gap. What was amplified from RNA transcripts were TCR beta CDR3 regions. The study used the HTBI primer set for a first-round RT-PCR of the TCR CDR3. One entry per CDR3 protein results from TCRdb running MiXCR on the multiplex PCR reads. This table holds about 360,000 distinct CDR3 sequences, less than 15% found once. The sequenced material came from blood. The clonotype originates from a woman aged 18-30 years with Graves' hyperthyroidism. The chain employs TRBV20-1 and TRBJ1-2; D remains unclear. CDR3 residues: CSAREAPEPGYTF. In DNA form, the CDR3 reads TGCAGTGCTAGAGAAGCGCCCGAGCCAGGCTACACCTTC.